These 4 T cell receptor beta chains came from one sample sequenced in a study of cytomegalovirus exposure and HLA in healthy donors. Primers for the PCR totalled 60 Vbeta and 13 Jbeta. Using immunoSEQ multiplex PCR, the repertoire was profiled, and TCRdb retains in-frame clones only, with some absent. The sample lists roughly 40,000 clones; roughly half were seen once. The sequencing input was PBMCs. These TCRs come from a human donor in good health.

This chain links TRBV29-1 with TRBJ2-7, with 9 nucleotides matching TRBD1. The CDR3 is 13 amino acids. The germline V gene encodes CDR1 SQVTM and CDR2 ANQGSEA. V lost 5 bases to trimming and J lost 3 bases; unmatched junction nucleotides: 5. The CDR3, as DNA: TGCAGCGTTAAGGGACAGGGCAACTACGAGCAGTACTTC. It translates to CSVKGQGNYEQYF.

The chain has TRBV4-3 and TRBJ2-7, with 9 bases that match TRBD1. The junction had 3 bases not matched to a gene; V was cut back by 4 bases and J by 2 bases. The CDR3 consists of 14 residues. CDR1 is LGHNA, CDR2 YSLEER, per germline. The CDR3 bases are TGCGCCAGCAGCCTTCGGACAGGGGCCTACGAGCAGTACTTC. Translating gives CASSLRTGAYEQYF.

This clone has a handful of counts. CDR3 DNA: TGTGCCAGCAGTTTACAGACTAGCGGGAGGTCGAAGACCCAGTACTTC. This translates into CASSLQTSGRSKTQYF. V is TRBV27 and J is TRBJ2-5; 13 bases map to TRBD2. The CDR3 extends over 16 amino acids. The germline gives CDR1 MNHEY, CDR2 SMNVEV (reference sequence). V trimming: 2 bases; J trimming: 6 bases; junction bases outside the gene matches: 6.

The gene calls are TRBV9 and TRBJ2-1, with D maybe TRBD2 (5 bases). Germline V lookup: CDR1 SGDLS, CDR2 YYNGEE. V gave up 0 bases and J gave up 7 bases, with 11 bases separating them. The CDR3 totals 14 residues. CDR3 DNA sequence: TGTGCCAGCAGCGTAGTCCCCCGGGGAAATGAGCAGTTCTTC. This gives the protein CASSVVPRGNEQFF.